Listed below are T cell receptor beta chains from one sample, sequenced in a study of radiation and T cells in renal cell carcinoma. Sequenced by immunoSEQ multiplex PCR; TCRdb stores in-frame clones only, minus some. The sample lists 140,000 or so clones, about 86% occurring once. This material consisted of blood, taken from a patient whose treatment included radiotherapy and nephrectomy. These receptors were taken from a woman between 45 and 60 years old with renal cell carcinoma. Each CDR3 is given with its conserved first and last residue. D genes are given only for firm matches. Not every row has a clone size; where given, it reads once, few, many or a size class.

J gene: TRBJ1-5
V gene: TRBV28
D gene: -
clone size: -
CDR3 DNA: TGTGCCAGCAGTGGAAGGGACGGGGTGGTGGTAAGGAATCAGCCCCAGCATTTT
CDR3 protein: CASSGRDGVVVRNQPQHF

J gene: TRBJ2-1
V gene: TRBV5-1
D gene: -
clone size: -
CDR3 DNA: TGCGCCAGCAGCTCCAACAGGGCGGATGAGCAGTTCTTC
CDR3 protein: CASSSNRADEQFF

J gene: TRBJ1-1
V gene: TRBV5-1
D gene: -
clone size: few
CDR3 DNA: TGCGCCAGCAGCACTATCTCTAGCACTGAAGCTTTCTTT
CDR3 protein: CASSTISSTEAFF

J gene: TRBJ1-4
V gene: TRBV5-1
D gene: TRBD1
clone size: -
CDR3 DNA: TGCGCCAGCAGCACGTCGGACAGGGTCGAAAAACTGTTTTTT
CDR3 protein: CASSTSDRVEKLFF

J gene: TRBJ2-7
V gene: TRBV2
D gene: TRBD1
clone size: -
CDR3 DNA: TGTGCCAGCATTCGGGACAGGGACTACGAGCAGTACTTC
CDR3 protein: CASIRDRDYEQYF

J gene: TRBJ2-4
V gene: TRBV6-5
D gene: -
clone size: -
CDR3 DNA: TGTGCCAGCAGTTACTCGGGACGGGCCAAAAACATTCAGTACTTC
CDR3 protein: CASSYSGRAKNIQYF

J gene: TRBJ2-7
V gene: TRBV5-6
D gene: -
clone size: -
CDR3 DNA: TGTGCCAGCAGTCGAACGGGGCTCTTCTACGAGCAGTACTTC
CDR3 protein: CASSRTGLFYEQYF

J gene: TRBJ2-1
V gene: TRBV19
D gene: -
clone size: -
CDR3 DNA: TGTGCCAGTAGCGTAGCGGCCTACACTAGGAATGAGCAGTTCTTC
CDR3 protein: CASSVAAYTRNEQFF

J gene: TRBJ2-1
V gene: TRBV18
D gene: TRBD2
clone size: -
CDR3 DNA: TGTGCCAGCCGGACTAGCGTGCCACGAGGCGAGCAGTTCTTC
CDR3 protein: CASRTSVPRGEQFF

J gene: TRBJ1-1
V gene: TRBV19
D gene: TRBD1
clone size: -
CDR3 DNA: TGTGCCAGTAGGGGACAGATGAACACTGAAGCTTTCTTT
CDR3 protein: CASRGQMNTEAFF

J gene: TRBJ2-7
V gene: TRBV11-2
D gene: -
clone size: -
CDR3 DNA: TGTGCCAGTAAACTTAGTATGGGTGGCGAGCAGTACTTC
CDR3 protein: CASKLSMGGEQYF

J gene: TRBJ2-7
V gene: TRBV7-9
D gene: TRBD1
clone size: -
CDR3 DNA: TGTGCCAGCAGCCTACAGGGGAGCTCCTACGAGCAGTACTTC
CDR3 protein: CASSLQGSSYEQYF

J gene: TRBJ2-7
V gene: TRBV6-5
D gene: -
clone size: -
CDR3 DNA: TGTGCCAGCAGTTACTCTTTCCTGGGCTCCTACGAGCAGTACTTC
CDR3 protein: CASSYSFLGSYEQYF

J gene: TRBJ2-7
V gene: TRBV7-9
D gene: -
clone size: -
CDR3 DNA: TGTGCCAGCAGCTTAGGACTGAGTGATCCCTTAGACGAGCAGTACTTC
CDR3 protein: CASSLGLSDPLDEQYF

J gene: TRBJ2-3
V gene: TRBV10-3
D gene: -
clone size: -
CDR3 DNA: TGTGCCATCAGTACTAAAACCCTTGAGGATACGCAGTATTTT
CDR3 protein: CAISTKTLEDTQYF

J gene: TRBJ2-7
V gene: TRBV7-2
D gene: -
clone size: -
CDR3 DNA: TGTGCCAGCAGCTTGGGACCGCCGAGCTCCTACGAGCAGTACTTC
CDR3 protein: CASSLGPPSSYEQYF

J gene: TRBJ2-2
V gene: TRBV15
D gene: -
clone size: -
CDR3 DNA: TGTGCCACCAGCAACGCCGGGGAGCTGTTTTTT
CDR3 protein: CATSNAGELFF

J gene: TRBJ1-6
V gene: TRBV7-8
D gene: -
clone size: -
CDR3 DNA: TGTGCCAGCAGCGGAGGGACGAGGAGCTCACCCCTCCACTTT
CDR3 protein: CASSGGTRSSPLHF

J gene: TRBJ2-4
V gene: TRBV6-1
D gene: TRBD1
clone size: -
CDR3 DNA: TGTGCCAGCAGTGAAGTGGGGGACAGAGGCATTCAGTACTTC
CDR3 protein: CASSEVGDRGIQYF

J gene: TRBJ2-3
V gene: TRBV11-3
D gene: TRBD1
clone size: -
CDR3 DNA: TGTGCCAGCAGCCGGGACAGGGGAGTGACAGATACGCAGTATTTT
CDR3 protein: CASSRDRGVTDTQYF

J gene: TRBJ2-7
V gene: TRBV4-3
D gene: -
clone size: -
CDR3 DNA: TGCGCCAGCAGCCAAGACCGGGTCTACGAGCAGTACTTC
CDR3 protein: CASSQDRVYEQYF

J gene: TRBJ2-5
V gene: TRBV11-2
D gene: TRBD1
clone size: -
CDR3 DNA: TGTGCCAGCAGCTTAGGGGACAGGTACCAAGAGACCCAGTACTTC
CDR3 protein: CASSLGDRYQETQYF

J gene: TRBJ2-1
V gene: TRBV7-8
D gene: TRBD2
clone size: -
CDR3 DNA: TGTGCCAGCGCTTGGCGGGAGCGTACCTACAATGAGCAGTTCTTC
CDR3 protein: CASAWRERTYNEQFF

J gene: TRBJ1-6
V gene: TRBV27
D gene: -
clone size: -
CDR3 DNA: TGTGCCAGCAGTTTAGAGTTTAGTTTATTTTCACCCCTCCACTTT
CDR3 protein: CASSLEFSLFSPLHF

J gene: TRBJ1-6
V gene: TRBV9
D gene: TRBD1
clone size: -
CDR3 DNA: TGTGCCAGCAGCCCTGGGACAGGGGCCTCACCCCTCCACTTT
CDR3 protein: CASSPGTGASPLHF

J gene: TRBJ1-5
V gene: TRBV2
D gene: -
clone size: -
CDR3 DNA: TGTGCCAGCAGTGGCAGCCACAATCAGCCCCAGCATTTT
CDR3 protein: CASSGSHNQPQHF

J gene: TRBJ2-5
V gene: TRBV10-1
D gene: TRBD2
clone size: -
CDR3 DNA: TGCGCCAGCAGTGAGTCGATTTCTAGCGGGGGAGAGACCCAGTACTTC
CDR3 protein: CASSESISSGGETQYF

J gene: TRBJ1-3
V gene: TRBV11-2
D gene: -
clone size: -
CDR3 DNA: TGTGCCAGCAGCGAAACCGACGGTTTCTCTGGAAACACCATATATTTT
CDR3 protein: CASSETDGFSGNTIYF

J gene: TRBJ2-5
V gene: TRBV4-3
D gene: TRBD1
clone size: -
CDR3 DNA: TGCGCCAGCAGTTGGGACAGGGGGTACCAAGAGACCCAGTACTTC
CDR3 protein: CASSWDRGYQETQYF

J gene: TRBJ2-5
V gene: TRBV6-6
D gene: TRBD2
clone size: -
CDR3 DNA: TGTGCCAGCAGTCTCGAGACTAGCGGGCAAGAGACCCAGTACTTC
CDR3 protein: CASSLETSGQETQYF

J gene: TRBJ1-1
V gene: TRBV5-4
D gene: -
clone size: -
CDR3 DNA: TGTGCCAGCAGCTCCCCCGGCCAATCCTACACTGAAGCTTTCTTT
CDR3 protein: CASSSPGQSYTEAFF

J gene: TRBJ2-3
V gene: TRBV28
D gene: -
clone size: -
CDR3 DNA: TGTGCCAGCAGATTAGCGTACGGCACAGATACGCAGTATTTT
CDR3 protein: CASRLAYGTDTQYF

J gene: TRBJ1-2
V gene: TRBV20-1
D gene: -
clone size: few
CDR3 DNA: TGCAGTGCTGCTAAAACGAATGGCTACACCTTC
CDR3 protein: CSAAKTNGYTF

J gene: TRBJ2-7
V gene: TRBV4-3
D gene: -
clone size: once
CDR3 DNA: TGCGCCAGCAGCCGCAGGGAGCCCTACGAGCAGTACTTC
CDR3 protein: CASSRREPYEQYF

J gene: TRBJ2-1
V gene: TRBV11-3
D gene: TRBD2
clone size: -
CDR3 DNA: TGTGCCAGCAGCTTGGGTAGCGGGGGGTTCTACAATGAGCAGTTCTTC
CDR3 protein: CASSLGSGGFYNEQFF

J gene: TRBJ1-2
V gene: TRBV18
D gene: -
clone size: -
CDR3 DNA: TGTGCCAGCTCCCTAGGACAGGGCTACACCTTC
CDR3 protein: CASSLGQGYTF

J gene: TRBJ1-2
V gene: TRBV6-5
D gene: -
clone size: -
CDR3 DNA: TGTGCCAGCAGTTATCGTCAGGGGAACGGCTACACCTTC
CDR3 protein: CASSYRQGNGYTF

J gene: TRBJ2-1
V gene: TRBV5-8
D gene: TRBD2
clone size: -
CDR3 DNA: TGTGCCAGCAGCTCGGGGACTAGATCCTACAATGAGCAGTTCTTC
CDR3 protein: CASSSGTRSYNEQFF

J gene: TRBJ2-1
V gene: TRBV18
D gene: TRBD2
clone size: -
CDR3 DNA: TGTGCCAGCTCACCTCAGCGGGAAACAAATCAGAATGAGCAGTTCTTC
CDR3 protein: CASSPQRETNQNEQFF

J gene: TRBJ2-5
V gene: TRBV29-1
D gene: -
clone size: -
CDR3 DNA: TGCAGCGTTGACGAACTAGGACAGCGGGAGACCCAGTACTTC
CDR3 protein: CSVDELGQRETQYF

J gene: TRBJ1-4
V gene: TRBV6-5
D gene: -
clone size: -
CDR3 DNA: TGTGCCAGCAGTTACTCCGGGACAACGTATGAAAAACTGTTTTTT
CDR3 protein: CASSYSGTTYEKLFF

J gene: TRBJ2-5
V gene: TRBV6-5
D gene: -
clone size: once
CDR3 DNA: TGTGCCAGCAGTTACGGCAGGACTTCGAGGGAGCAGTACTTC
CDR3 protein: CASSYGRTSREQYF

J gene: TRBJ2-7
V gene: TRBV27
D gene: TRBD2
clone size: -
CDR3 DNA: TGTGCCAGCAGTTTGACTAGCGGGAATTTCGAGCAGTACTTC
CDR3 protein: CASSLTSGNFEQYF

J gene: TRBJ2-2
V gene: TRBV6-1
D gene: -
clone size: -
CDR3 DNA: TGTGCCAGCACTGTTCCCGGGGAGCTGTTTTTT
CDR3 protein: CASTVPGELFF

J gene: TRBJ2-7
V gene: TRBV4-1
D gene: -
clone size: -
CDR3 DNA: TGCGCCAGCAGCCAAGATCGACAGTCGTTCTACGAGCAGTACTTC
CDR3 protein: CASSQDRQSFYEQYF

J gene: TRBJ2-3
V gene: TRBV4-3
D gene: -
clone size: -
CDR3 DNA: TGCGCCAGCAGCCTCGAACCGGGGGATACGCAGTATTTT
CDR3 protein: CASSLEPGDTQYF

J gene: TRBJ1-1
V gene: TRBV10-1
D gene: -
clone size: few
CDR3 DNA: TGCGCCAGCAGCGAAGGGAGAACTGAAGCTTTCTTT
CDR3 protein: CASSEGRTEAFF

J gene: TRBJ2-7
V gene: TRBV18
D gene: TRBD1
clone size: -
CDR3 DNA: TGTGCCAGCTCACCACCGATGGGACAGGGAGTCGAGCAGTACTTC
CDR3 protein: CASSPPMGQGVEQYF

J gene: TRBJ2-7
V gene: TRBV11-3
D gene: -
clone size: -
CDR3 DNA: TGTGCCAGCAGCAACAGCGGGTACGAGCAGTACTTC
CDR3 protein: CASSNSGYEQYF

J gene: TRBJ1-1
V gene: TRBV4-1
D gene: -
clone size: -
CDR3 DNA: TGCGCCAGCAGCCAAGGAGGTGGGAGGGACCAAGCTTTCTTT
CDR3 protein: CASSQGGGRDQAFF

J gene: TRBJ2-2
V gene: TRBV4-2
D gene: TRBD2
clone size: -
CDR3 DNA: TGTGCCAGCAGCCAAGATCAACTAGCGATCGCCGGGGAGCTGTTTTTT
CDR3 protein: CASSQDQLAIAGELFF

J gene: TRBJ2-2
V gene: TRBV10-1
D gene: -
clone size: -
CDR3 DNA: TGCGCCAGCAGTGAGTACTCCGGGGAGCTGTTTTTT
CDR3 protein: CASSEYSGELFF

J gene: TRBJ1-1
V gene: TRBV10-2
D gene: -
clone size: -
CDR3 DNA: TGCGCCAGCAGTGAGTCGGGGGGGCGGGAAGCTTTCTTT
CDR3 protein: CASSESGGREAFF

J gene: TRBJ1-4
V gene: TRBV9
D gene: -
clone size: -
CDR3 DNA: TGTGCCAGCAGCAATCCCACCCGTGGGGGAGGTAATGAAAAACTGTTTTTT
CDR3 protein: CASSNPTRGGGNEKLFF

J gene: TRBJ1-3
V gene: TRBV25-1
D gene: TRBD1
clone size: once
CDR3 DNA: TGTGCCAGCAGTGAGACCGGGACAGGGTTTGGAAACACCATATATTTT
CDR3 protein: CASSETGTGFGNTIYF

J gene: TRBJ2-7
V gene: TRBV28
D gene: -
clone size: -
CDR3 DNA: TGTGCCAGCAGTTCACCACTTGGTCAAACCTACGAGCAGTACTTC
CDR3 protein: CASSSPLGQTYEQYF

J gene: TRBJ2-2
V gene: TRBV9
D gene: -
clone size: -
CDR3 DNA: TGTGCCAGCAGCGTAGAGACAAACACCGGGGAGCTGTTTTTT
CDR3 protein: CASSVETNTGELFF

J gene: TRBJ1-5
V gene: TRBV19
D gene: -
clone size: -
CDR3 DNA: TGTGCCAGTAGTGGTTGGGAGAATGGTCCTCAGCCCCAGCATTTT
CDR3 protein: CASSGWENGPQPQHF

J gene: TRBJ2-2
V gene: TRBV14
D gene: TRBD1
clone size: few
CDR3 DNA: TGTGCCAGCAGCCAAACAGGGGAAGGCGGGGAGCTGTTTTTT
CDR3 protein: CASSQTGEGGELFF

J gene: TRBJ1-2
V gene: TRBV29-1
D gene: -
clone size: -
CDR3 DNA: TGCAGCGCTGGCGGGGACGACGGCTATGGCTACACCTTC
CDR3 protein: CSAGGDDGYGYTF